This T cell receptor (beta chain) was sequenced for a study of PD-1 blockade in classical Hodgkin lymphoma. TCRdb's table, derived via immunoSEQ multiplex PCR, lists solely in-frame clones and lacks some. The data contain over 15,000 clones, 80% to 95% of them seen just once; the ten biggest clones take up roughly 0.51%. Study-level findings and limits: Repertoire differences lack defined causes, possibly disease activity or prior therapy. Before treatment, TCR diversity in newly diagnosed patients was reportedly lower than in healthy donors.

Time point in this sample: newly diagnosed, previously untreated cHL patient sample. Investigators isolated CD4+ T cells from thawed PBMCs through magnetic negative selection. As a comparison, the study used PBMCs from newly diagnosed, untreated classical Hodgkin lymphoma. As concerns this clone: Its antigen is unknown.

This CDR3 contains 14 residues. The germline V gene has CDR1 MNHEY and CDR2 SVGAGI. J lost 1 base, V lost 6 bases, and 3 bases had no gene match. The chain carries TRBV6-5 and TRBJ2-3, with 8 bases aligning to TRBD2. Specimen: CD4+ T cells from blood. This clonotype was sampled from a human donor with classical Hodgkin lymphoma. The CDR3 nucleotides read TGTGCCAGCAGAAAAGCGGGAGGCACAGATACGCAGTATTTT. Translating it yields CASRKAGGTDTQYF.